These 17 T cell receptor beta chains came from one sample sequenced in a study of T-cell reconstitution after alpha-beta-depleted transplantation in children. TCRbeta library construction was performed incorporating unique molecular identifiers. From the PCR reads, TCRdb called clonotypes with MiXCR, one entry per CDR3 protein. In the table there are about 250,000 distinct CDR3 sequences, more than 20% of which are singletons. Sequences were derived from PBMCs, mostly from graft donor cells, sampled 360 days after TCRalphabeta/CD19-depleted stem cell transplant. The receptor source for this set is a female patient aged 2 to 10 who had a stem cell transplant for congenital amegakaryocytic thrombocytopenia, so the T cells may come from the graft donor.

Points on this clonotype: One junction end disagrees with the germline gene, perhaps due to a read error. The chain uses TRBV6-1 and TRBJ2-5; no firm D call. CDR1 MNHNS and CDR2 SASEGT come from the germline V gene. The CDR3 has 13 amino acids. The CDR3 loop reads CASREEGWETQYF. CDR3 DNA sequence: TGTGCCAGCAGAGAAGAAGGTTGGGAGACCCAGTACTTC.

The chain recombines TRBV12-3 or TRBV12-4 with TRBJ1-5; D might be TRBD1 (5 bases). Trimming pared 7 bases from V and 2 bases from J, leaving 21 bases between. CDR3 size: 17 residues. Here the CDR3 DNA reads TGTGCCAGCAACCTAGGAGTAGGGGCCGGTGGCAATCAGCCCCAGCATTTT. Translated, it gives CASNLGVGAGGNQPQHF.

There are a few counts of this clonotype. V is TRBV20-1 and J is TRBJ2-1, with 9 bases identical to TRBD2. This CDR3 has 16 residues. The V gene end was trimmed by 1 base and the J gene end by 0 bases; junction bases not matched to a gene: 4. CDR1 is DFQATT and CDR2 is SNEGSKA in the germline V gene (reference sequence). The CDR3 DNA is TGCAGTGCTAGAGGACTAGCGGACGACTCCTACAATGAGCAGTTCTTC. Encoded protein: CSARGLADDSYNEQFF.

J is TRBJ2-5 and V is TRBV7-9; D unclear. Germline V CDR1 and CDR2: SEHNR, FQNEAQ (reference sequence). Trimming cost V 2 bases and J 5 bases, with 6 bases left between them. The CDR3 totals 12 residues. Written as DNA, the CDR3 is TGTGCCAGCAGCTTAAACCTGGAGACCCAGTACTTC. Amino acids: CASSLNLETQYF. The full variable domain, with the rest looked up from reference TRBV7-9 and TRBJ2-5, is DTGVSQNPRHKITKRGQNVTFRCDPISEHNRLYWYRQTLGQGPEFLTYFQNEAQLEKSRLLSDRFSAERPKGSFSTLEIQRTEQGDSAMYLCASSLNLETQYFGPGTRLLVL.

The chain combines TRBV12-3 or TRBV12-4 with TRBJ1-4, with TRBD1 matching over 8 bases. The CDR3 has 18 amino acids. The V segment lost 3 bases and the J segment 2 bases; nucleotides outside the gene matches: 11. CDR3: CASSFWQGAGDTNEKLFF. The CDR3 region has the DNA TGTGCCAGCAGTTTTTGGCAGGGGGCAGGTGACACTAATGAAAAACTGTTTTTT.

This clonotype was observed a few times. The V call is TRBV4-1, the J call TRBJ2-7; D unclear. Trimming shortened V by 0 bases and J by 3 bases, and 6 bases separated the two germline ends. Germline V gives CDR1 MGHRA, CDR2 YSYEKL. This CDR3 contains 13 residues. The CDR3 DNA reads TGCGCCAGCAGCCAAGAATTCAGCTACGAGCAGTACTTC. Amino acids: CASSQEFSYEQYF.

The CDR3 is CASSETGRGPGTDTQYF. The CDR3 nucleotides are TGTGCCAGCAGCGAGACCGGCCGGGGCCCAGGGACAGATACGCAGTATTTT. V is TRBV5-8 and J is TRBJ2-3, with D perhaps assigned TRBD1 or TRBD2 (5 bases each). CDR1 and CDR2 from the germline V gene are SGHTS and YDEGEE. With 4 bases removed from V and 3 bases from J, the gap between germline ends came to 21 bases. CDR3 size: 17 residues. Full variable domain (remainder filled in from reference TRBV5-8 and TRBJ2-3): EAGVTQSPTHLIKTRGQQATLRCSPISGHTSVYWYQQALGLGLQFLLWYDEGEERNRGNFPPRFSGRQFPNYSSELNVNALELEDSALYLCASSETGRGPGTDTQYFGPGTRLTVL.

The chain recombines TRBV12-3 or TRBV12-4 with TRBJ2-1; D is unclear. V lost 1 base and J 5 bases, leaving 12 bases between the germline ends. The CDR3 is 15 amino acids. The CDR3 here is CASSLGAARDNEQFF. CDR3 sequence (DNA): TGTGCCAGCAGTTTAGGGGCAGCACGCGACAATGAGCAGTTCTTC.

This clonotype was counted a few times. J is TRBJ2-7 and V is TRBV30, with 10 bases matching TRBD1. This CDR3 region has 14 residues. Germline CDR1 and CDR2: GTSNPN and SVGIG (reference sequence). J was trimmed by 4 bases and V by 1 base; bases with no gene match: 4. DNA for the CDR3: TGTGCCTGGAGTGGGACAGGGGGGGGATACGAGCAGTACTTC. Translation gives CAWSGTGGGYEQYF.

The chain recombines TRBV12-3 or TRBV12-4 with TRBJ1-6; D is undetermined. The CDR3 is made up of 14 amino acids. The V and J ends lost 5 bases and 6 bases respectively, with 11 bases between them. CDR3 protein: CASSDQVPNSPLHF. The CDR3 DNA reads as TGTGCCAGCAGTGACCAAGTCCCTAATTCACCCCTCCACTTT.

The table lists this clonotype with a few counts. The gene calls are TRBV24-1 and TRBJ1-2; a weak D match, TRBD1 (6 bases). Trimming took off 3 bases at V and 1 base at J, with 8 bases between the two ends. The CDR3 consists of 14 residues. Germline V gene sequence: CDR1 KGHDR, CDR2 SFDVKD. The chain's CDR3 is CATSDRQDNYGYTF. The CDR3 nucleotides read TGTGCCACCAGTGATCGACAGGATAACTATGGCTACACCTTC.

Of note for this clonotype: A much bigger clone sits one base away, suggesting this may be a read error. V and J are TRBV10-3 and TRBJ2-2; TRBD2 is a possible D gene (5 bases). Germline CDR1 ENHRY, CDR2 SYGVKD. This CDR3 is built from 13 residues. CDR3 DNA sequence: TGTGCCATCAGAGCGGAGAACACCCGGGAGCTGTTTTTT. Amino acids: CAIRAENTRELFF.

The rearrangement joins TRBV12-3 or TRBV12-4 to TRBJ1-3, with a possible D match to TRBD1 (6 bases). The CDR3 has 17 residues. Trimming left V 5 bases short and J 0 bases short, with 17 bases between. Here the CDR3 reads CASSRLGQHLSGNTIYF. The CDR3 region has the DNA TGTGCCAGCAGTCGGTTGGGACAACACCTCTCTGGAAACACCATATATTTT.

This chain links TRBV6-2 or TRBV6-3 with TRBJ2-7, with 13 positions matching TRBD2. After removal of 0 bases from V and 4 bases from J, the junction contained 6 bases not matched to a gene. Germline values: CDR1 MNHEY, CDR2 SVGEGT. The CDR3 length is 17 residues. The CDR3 DNA is TGTGCCAGCAGTTACTCGGGACTAGCGGGATTTCGTTACGAGCAGTACTTC. Translation gives CASSYSGLAGFRYEQYF.

This clonotype has only a few counts. The V gene is TRBV20-1, the J gene TRBJ2-7; TRBD1 aligns across 7 bases. The V and J ends lost 5 bases and 0 bases, in that order; junction bases with no gene match: 7. The germline gives CDR1 DFQATT, CDR2 SNEGSKA (reference sequence). The CDR3 contains 14 residues. CDR3 amino acids: CSADRTGSSYEQYF. DNA of the CDR3: TGCAGTGCTGATAGGACAGGAAGCTCCTACGAGCAGTACTTC.

This clonotype was found many times. The gene calls are TRBV4-3 and TRBJ2-1; 7 bases agree with TRBD2. The CDR3 is made up of 16 amino acids. Germline CDR1 and CDR2: LGHNA and YSLEER. The trim removed 0 bases at V and 3 bases at J, leaving 5 bases unmatched. The CDR3 sequence: CASSQDRAGVYNEQFF. The CDR3 nucleotides are TGCGCCAGCAGCCAAGACCGGGCGGGGGTCTACAATGAGCAGTTCTTC.

This clonotype was seen at least ten times. CDR3 DNA: TGCAGTGCTAGAAGACTAGCGGGACTGTACGAGCAGTACTTC. This codes for CSARRLAGLYEQYF. The V call is TRBV20-1, the J call TRBJ2-7, with 11 bases aligning to TRBD2. V trimming: 2 bases; J trimming: 4 bases; junction bases outside the gene matches: 4. Germline V gene sequence: CDR1 DFQATT, CDR2 SNEGSKA (reference sequence). The CDR3 is made up of 14 amino acids.